This T cell receptor beta chain was identified in a study of T-cell memory formation after mild COVID-19. Overall study results and limits: Contracting CD4+ clones sat mainly in CM and EM; CD8+ in EMRA. Later expanders leaned CD4+, whereas clones that contracted between day 15 and 85 were balanced CD4/CD8. Memory cells collected pre-infection included some clones that later responded, suggesting cross-reactive memory joined.

Note on this clonotype: Its antigen remains unidentified.

The CDR3 length is 17 residues. Germline V gene data show CDR1 as KGHSH and CDR2 as LQKENI. V was clipped by 5 bases and J by 3 bases, with 17 bases between them. TCRdb re-called the 5' RACE reads through MiXCR, storing one row per CDR3 protein. The table has 350,000 to 500,000 distinct CDR3 sequences, around 22% seen once; the top ten hold approximately 14%. The receptor's source is an adult woman who had mild COVID-19 (a few samples of this study predate the infection). Cell type and time point are not known. The sequencing input was PBMCs or a T cell subset sorted from them (not recorded which). The chain combines TRBV18 with TRBJ2-6; D is possibly TRBD1 (6 bases). The CDR3 protein is CASSGDTSHGGANVLTF. DNA of the CDR3: TGTGCCAGCTCAGGGGACACTTCCCATGGTGGGGCCAACGTCCTGACTTTC.